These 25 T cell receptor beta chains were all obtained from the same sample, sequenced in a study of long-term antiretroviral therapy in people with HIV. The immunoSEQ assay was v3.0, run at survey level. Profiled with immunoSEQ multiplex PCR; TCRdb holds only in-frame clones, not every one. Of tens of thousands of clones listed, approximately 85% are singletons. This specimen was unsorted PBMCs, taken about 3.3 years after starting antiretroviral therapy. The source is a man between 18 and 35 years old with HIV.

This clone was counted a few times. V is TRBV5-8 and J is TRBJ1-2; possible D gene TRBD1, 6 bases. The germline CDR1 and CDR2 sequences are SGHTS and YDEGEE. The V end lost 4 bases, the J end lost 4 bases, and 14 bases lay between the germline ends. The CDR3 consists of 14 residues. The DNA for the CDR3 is TGTGCCAGCAGCCACGTCAGGGGCGGCTATGGCTACACCTTC. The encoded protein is CASSHVRGGYGYTF.

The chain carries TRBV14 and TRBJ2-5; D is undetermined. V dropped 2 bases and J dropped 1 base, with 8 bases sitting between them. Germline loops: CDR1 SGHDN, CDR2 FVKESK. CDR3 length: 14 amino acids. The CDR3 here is CASSQWGTQETQYF. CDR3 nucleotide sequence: TGTGCCAGCAGCCAATGGGGAACCCAAGAGACCCAGTACTTC.

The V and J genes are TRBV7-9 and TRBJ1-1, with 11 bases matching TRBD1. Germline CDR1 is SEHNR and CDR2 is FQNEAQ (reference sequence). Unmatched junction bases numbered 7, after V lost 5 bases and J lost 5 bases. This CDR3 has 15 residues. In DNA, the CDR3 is TGTGCCAGCAGCCCCGGACAGGGGGCCGGGACTGAAGCTTTCTTT. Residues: CASSPGQGAGTEAFF.

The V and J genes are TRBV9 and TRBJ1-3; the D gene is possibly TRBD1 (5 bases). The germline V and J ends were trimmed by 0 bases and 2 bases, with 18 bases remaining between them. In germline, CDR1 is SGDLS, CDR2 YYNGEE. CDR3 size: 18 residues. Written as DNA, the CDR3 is TGTGCCAGCAGCGTAGAGTCGGTAGCAGGGATGACTGGAAACACCATATATTTT. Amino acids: CASSVESVAGMTGNTIYF.

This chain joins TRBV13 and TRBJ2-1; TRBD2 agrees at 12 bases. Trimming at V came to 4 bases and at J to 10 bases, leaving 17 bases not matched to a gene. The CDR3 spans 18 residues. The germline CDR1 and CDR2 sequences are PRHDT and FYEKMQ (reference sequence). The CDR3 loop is CASSSAGGASGGAREQFF. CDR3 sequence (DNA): TGTGCCAGCAGCTCCGCCGGGGGAGCTAGCGGGGGGGCTCGGGAGCAGTTCTTC.

CDR3 loop: CASSLLAELTYEQYF. The DNA of the CDR3 is TGTGCCAGCAGTCTACTAGCGGAGCTTACCTACGAGCAGTACTTC. V and J are TRBV28 and TRBJ2-7; TRBD2 matches at 8 bases. The V gene's germline CDR1 is MDHEN and CDR2 SYDVKM. Trimming removed 5 bases from V and 2 bases from J; junction bases left unmatched: 8. The CDR3 is 15 amino acids.

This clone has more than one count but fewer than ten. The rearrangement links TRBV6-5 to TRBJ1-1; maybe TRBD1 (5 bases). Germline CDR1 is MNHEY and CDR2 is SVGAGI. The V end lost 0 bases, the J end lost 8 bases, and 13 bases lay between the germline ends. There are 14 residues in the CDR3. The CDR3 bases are TGTGCCAGCAGTTACTCGACAGAGGCCCGAGAAGCTTTCTTT. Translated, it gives CASSYSTEAREAFF.

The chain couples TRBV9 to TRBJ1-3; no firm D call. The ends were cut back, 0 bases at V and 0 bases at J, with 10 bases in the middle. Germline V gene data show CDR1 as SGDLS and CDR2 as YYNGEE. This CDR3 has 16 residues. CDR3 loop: CASSVDGRSSGNTIYF. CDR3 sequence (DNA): TGTGCCAGCAGCGTAGATGGTCGGAGCTCTGGAAACACCATATATTTT.

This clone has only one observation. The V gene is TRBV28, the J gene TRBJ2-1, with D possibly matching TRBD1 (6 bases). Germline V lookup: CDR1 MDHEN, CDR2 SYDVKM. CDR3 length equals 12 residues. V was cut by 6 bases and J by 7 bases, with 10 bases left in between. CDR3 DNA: TGTGCCAGCAGCCCCGGGACAAATGAGCAGTTCTTC. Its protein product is CASSPGTNEQFF.

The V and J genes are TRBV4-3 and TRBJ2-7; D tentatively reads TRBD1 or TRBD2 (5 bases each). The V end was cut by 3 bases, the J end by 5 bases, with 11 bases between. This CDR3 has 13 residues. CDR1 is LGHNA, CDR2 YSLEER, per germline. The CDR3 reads CASSHARGDEQYF. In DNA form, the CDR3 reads TGCGCCAGCAGCCACGCGCGAGGGGACGAGCAGTACTTC.

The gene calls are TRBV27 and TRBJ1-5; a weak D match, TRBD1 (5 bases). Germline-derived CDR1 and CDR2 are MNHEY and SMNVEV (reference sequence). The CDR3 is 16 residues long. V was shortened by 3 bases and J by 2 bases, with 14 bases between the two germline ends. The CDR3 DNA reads TGTGCCAGCAGTTTTGTTTTCGTGACAGGCAATCAGCCCCAGCATTTT. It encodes CASSFVFVTGNQPQHF.

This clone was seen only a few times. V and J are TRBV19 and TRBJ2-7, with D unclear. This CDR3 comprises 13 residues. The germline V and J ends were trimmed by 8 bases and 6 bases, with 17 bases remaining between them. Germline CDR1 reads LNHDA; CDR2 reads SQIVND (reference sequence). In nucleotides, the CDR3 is TGTGCCAGTTCCACTGGGGTATCCAGCGAGCAGTACTTC. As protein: CASSTGVSSEQYF.

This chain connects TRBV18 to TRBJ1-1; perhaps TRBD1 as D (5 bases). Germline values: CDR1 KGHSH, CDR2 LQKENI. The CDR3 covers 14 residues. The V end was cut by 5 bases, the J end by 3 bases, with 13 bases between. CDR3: CASSLRAGDTEAFF. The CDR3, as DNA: TGTGCCAGCTCATTACGTGCGGGGGACACTGAAGCTTTCTTT.

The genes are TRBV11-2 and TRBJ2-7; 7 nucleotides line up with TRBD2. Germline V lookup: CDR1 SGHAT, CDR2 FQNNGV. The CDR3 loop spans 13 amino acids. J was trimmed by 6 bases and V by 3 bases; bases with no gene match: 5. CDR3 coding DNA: TGTGCCAGCAGCTTGGGGAGGGTCGGCGAGCAGTACTTC. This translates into CASSLGRVGEQYF. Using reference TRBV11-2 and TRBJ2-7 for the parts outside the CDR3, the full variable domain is EAGVAQSPRYKIIEKRQSVAFWCNPISGHATLYWYQQILGQGPKLLIQFQNNGVVDDSQLPKDRFSAERLKGVDSTLKIQPAKLEDSAVYLCASSLGRVGEQYFGPGTRLTVT.

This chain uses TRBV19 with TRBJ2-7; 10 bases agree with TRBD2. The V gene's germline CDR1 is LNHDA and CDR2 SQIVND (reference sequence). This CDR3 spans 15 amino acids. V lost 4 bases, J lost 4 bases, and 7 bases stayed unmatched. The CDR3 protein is CASSTTSGAMYEQYF. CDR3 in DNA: TGTGCCAGTAGTACCACTAGCGGGGCAATGTACGAGCAGTACTTC.

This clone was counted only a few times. The CDR3 sequence: CASSLRQSYSNQPQHF. The CDR3 DNA reads as TGTGCCAGCAGCTTACGCCAGAGTTATAGCAATCAGCCCCAGCATTTT. The chain has TRBV7-6 and TRBJ1-5; D is unclear. The CDR3 spans 16 residues. The germline CDR1 and CDR2 sequences are SGHVS and FNYEAQ. The germline V and J ends were trimmed by 2 bases and 0 bases, with 11 bases remaining between them.

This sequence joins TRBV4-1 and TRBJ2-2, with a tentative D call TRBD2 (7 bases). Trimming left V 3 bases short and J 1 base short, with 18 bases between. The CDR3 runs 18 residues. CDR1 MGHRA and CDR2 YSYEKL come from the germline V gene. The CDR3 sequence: CASSQVGRTEVNTGELFF. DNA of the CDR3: TGCGCCAGCAGCCAGGTCGGGAGGACAGAGGTGAACACCGGGGAGCTGTTTTTT.

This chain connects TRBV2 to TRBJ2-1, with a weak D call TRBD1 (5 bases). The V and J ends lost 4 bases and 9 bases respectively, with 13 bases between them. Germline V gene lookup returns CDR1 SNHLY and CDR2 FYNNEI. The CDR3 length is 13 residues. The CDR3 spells CASSGQRNVEQFF. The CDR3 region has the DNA TGTGCCAGCAGTGGACAGCGCAATGTTGAGCAGTTCTTC.

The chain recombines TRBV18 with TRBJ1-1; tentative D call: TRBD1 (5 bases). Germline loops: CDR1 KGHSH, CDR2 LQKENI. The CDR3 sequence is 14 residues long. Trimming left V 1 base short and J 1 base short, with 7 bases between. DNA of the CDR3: TGTGCCAGCTCACCACGGGGGGGGAACACTGAAGCTTTCTTT. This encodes CASSPRGGNTEAFF. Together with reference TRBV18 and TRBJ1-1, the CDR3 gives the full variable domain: NAGVMQNPRHLVRRRGQEARLRCSPMKGHSHVYWYRQLPEEGLKFMVYLQKENIIDESGMPKERFSAEFPKEGPSILRIQQVVRGDSAAYFCASSPRGGNTEAFFGQGTRLTVV.

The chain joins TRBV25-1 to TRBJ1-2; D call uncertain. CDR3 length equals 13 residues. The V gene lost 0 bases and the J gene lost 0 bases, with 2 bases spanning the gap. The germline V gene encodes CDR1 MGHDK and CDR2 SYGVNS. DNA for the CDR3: TGTGCCAGCAGTGAATACGCTAACTATGGCTACACCTTC. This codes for CASSEYANYGYTF.

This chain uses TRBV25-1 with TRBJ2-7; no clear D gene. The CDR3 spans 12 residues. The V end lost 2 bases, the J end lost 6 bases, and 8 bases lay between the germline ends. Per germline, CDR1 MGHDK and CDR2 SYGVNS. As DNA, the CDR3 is TGTGCCAGCAGTGAAACCCACGTCGAGCAGTACTTC. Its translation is CASSETHVEQYF.

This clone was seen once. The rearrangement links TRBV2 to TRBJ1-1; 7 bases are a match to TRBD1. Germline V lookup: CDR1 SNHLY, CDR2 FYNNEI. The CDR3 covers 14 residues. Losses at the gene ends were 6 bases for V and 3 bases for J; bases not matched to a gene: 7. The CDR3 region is CASSRQGLDTEAFF. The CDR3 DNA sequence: TGTGCCAGCAGCCGACAGGGACTGGACACTGAAGCTTTCTTT. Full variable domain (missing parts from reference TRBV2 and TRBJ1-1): EPEVTQTPSHQVTQMGQEVILRCVPISNHLYFYWYRQILGQKVEFLVSFYNNEISEKSEIFDDQFSVERPDGSNFTLKIRSTKLEDSAMYFCASSRQGLDTEAFFGQGTRLTVV.

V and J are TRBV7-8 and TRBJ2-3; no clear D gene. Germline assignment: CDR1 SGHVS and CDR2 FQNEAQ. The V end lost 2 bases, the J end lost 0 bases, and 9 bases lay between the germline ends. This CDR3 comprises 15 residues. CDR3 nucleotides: TGTGCCAGCAGCTTATCTGGCTCTAGCACAGATACGCAGTATTTT. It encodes CASSLSGSSTDTQYF.

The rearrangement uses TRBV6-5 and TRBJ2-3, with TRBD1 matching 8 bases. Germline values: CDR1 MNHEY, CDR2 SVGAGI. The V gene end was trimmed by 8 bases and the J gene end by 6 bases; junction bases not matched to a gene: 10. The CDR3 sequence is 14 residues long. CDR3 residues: CASGRTGLTDTQYF. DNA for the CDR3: TGTGCCAGCGGACGGACAGGGCTCACGGATACGCAGTATTTT.

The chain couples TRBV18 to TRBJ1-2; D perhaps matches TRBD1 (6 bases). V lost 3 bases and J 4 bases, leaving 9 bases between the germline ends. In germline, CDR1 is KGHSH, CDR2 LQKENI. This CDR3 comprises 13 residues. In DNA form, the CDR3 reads TGTGCCAGCTCACCGACGGACAGCTATGGCTACACCTTC. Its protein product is CASSPTDSYGYTF.